Included here is one TCR beta chain sequence, with context. Its specificity is unknown. This entry is derived from a study of tumor-infiltrating lymphocytes in primary liver carcinoma. General observations from the study: When set against blood, tumors had a significantly higher top-250-clone fraction (p = 0.039). Detection in all five tumor regions applied to only about 8-25% of top clones. For tumor-adjacent and tumor-blood pairs, overlap was less than that seen for tumor region pairs.

The roughly 17-31 mg bulk tissue piece was not sorted before simultaneous RNA and DNA extraction. V was shortened by 3 bases and J by 0 bases, with 13 bases between the two germline ends. The CDR3 is 16 residues long. Per germline, CDR1 MDHEN and CDR2 SYDVKM. From 450 to 600 ng total RNA, TCR beta cDNA was generated with a primer in the constant region. Three nested multiplex PCR rounds, a slightly modified ARM-PCR, produced the libraries for TCR beta. It was with TRBV1-TRBV30 forward primers and a C-beta reverse primer that the first two PCR rounds were run, at 10 to 11 cycles each. TCRdb reanalysed the multiplex PCR reads using MiXCR and keeps one entry per CDR3 protein. The sample records more than 90,000 distinct CDR3 sequences, about 63% being singletons.

The chain is built from TRBV28 and TRBJ2-3, with a possible D match to TRBD2 (5 bases). Sequences were obtained from liver tumor tissue from sampling region 2. Subset denoted: tumor region T2, inferior pole. This receptor was taken from a woman aged 55-69 years with primary liver carcinoma and hepatitis B virus infection. The CDR3 here is CASSLFGESSTDTQYF. In DNA form, the CDR3 reads TGTGCCAGCAGTTTGTTCGGGGAATCCAGCACAGATACGCAGTATTTT.